This paragraph covers one T cell receptor (beta chain) sequence. Its antigen remains undetermined. The junction shows a germline mismatch at one end, possibly a read error. To prepare the library, the immunoSEQ multiplex PCR assay was applied. TCRdb limited this immuneACCESS table to in-frame rearrangements with V and J called. A share of clones is missing; checked studies link under half to unresolved V genes, and the rest is unexplained. The sample table records 100,000 to 150,000 clones; more than 70% of these occur just once. The ten biggest clones cover about 3% of the sample. The record originates from a study of control samples from healthy donors and cancer patients (dated by TCRdb to the early 2020s). The germline V gene gives CDR1 as MGHRA and CDR2 as YSYEKL. The CDR3 spans 14 residues, from the cysteine through the phenylalanine. Only the CDR3 DNA stays, 42 bases, in frame from base 1.

The sequence came from a man between 60 and 75 years old in good health. The chain uses TRBV4-1 and TRBJ1-1; 6 matching bases give a weak D call of TRBD1. The sample was blood. CDR3 sequence: CASSRRGVGTEAFF. The DNA sequence is given as TGCGCCAGTAGCCGGAGGGGGGTCGGCACTGAAGCTTTCTTT.